What follows are 21 T cell receptor beta chains derived from one specimen sequenced in a study. From the 5' RACE reads, TCRdb called clonotypes with MiXCR, one entry per CDR3 protein. The sample lists more than 4,500 distinct CDR3 sequences, around three quarters occurring once. Sequencing input: naive CD4+ T cells sorted from blood. As to subset: naive CD4+ T cells, CD4+CD45RA+CD25-. The receptors were gathered from a female donor with breast cancer.

The chain combines TRBV7-3 with TRBJ2-1; TRBD2 agrees at 8 bases. The germline V gene has CDR1 SGHTA and CDR2 FQGTGA. V trimming: 5 bases; J trimming: 7 bases; junction bases outside the gene matches: 10. The CDR3 is made up of 15 amino acids. CDR3 nucleotide sequence: TGTGCCAGCAGCCCCACGGGACTAGGGCTTAATGAGCAGTTCTTC. This gives the protein CASSPTGLGLNEQFF.

This clonotype showed up just once. The gene calls are TRBV5-1 and TRBJ1-1; 8 positions agree with TRBD1. Per germline, CDR1 SGHRS and CDR2 YFSETQ. The CDR3 covers 15 residues. The J segment lost 5 bases and the V segment lost 4 bases, leaving 10 bases of the junction unmatched. The CDR3, as DNA: TGCGCCAGCAGCCTCCAAGGACAGGGTAGAACTGAAGCTTTCTTT. Translation: CASSLQGQGRTEAFF.

The rearrangement uses TRBV20-1 and TRBJ2-4; D is unclear. Looked up from germline, CDR1 is DFQATT and CDR2 is SNEGSKA (reference sequence). Trimming removed 3 bases at V and 9 bases at J, with 24 bases between. This CDR3 contains 16 residues. For the CDR3, the DNA is TGCAGTGCTAGGGCGGTGGCTAGTGGGTCGACGGCCATTCAGTACTTC. It is translated as CSARAVASGSTAIQYF.

This clonotype has only a few counts. The V gene is TRBV29-1, the J gene TRBJ2-7; D might be TRBD1 (6 bases). Trimming removed 5 bases at V and 1 base at J, with 9 bases between. This CDR3 region has 12 residues. The germline CDR1 and CDR2 sequences are SQVTM and ANQGSEA. The CDR3 here is CSVKQGSYEQYF. The CDR3 bases are TGCAGCGTTAAACAGGGATCCTACGAGCAGTACTTC.

The V and J genes are TRBV20-1 and TRBJ2-7, with 9 bases identical to TRBD2. This CDR3 is built from 14 residues. With V trimmed by 2 bases and J by 4 bases, 6 bases remained unmatched. CDR1 and CDR2 from the germline V gene are DFQATT and SNEGSKA (reference sequence). CDR3 region: CSARPPGLAYEQYF. The CDR3 DNA follows: TGCAGTGCTAGACCACCGGGACTAGCATACGAGCAGTACTTC.

The gene calls are TRBV20-1 and TRBJ2-7, with D perhaps given as TRBD1 or TRBD2 (6 bases each). V gave up 1 base and J gave up 8 bases, with 12 bases separating them. The CDR3 runs to 12 residues. Germline CDR1 DFQATT, CDR2 SNEGSKA (reference sequence). The CDR3 spells CSARGRGGKQYF. DNA for the CDR3: TGCAGTGCTAGAGGCAGGGGAGGCAAGCAGTACTTC.

The table lists this clonotype with a few counts. The chain uses TRBV20-1 and TRBJ1-3; D gene unclear. This CDR3 contains 15 residues. V lost 1 base and J lost 0, with 10 bases in between. Germline V gene lookup returns CDR1 DFQATT and CDR2 SNEGSKA (reference sequence). CDR3 coding DNA: TGCAGTGCTAGAGCCCCAGAGATCTCTGGAAACACCATATATTTT. It codes for CSARAPEISGNTIYF.

V usage is TRBV12-3 or TRBV12-4 and J usage is TRBJ2-1; TRBD1 aligns across 7 bases. V was pared by 6 bases and J by 10 bases, with 3 bases of the junction left unmatched. The CDR3 sequence is 11 residues long. For the CDR3, the DNA is TGTGCCAGCAGCTTGACAGGGGAGCAGTTCTTC. Translated, it gives CASSLTGEQFF.

The rearrangement joins TRBV5-1 to TRBJ2-2, with D possibly TRBD1 on 6 matching bases. V lost 0 bases and J 7 bases, leaving 10 bases between the germline ends. CDR3 size: 14 residues. Germline CDR1 reads SGHRS; CDR2 reads YFSETQ. DNA for the CDR3: TGCGCCAGCAGCTTGGACAGGGAGAACGGGGAGCTGTTTTTT. Its translation is CASSLDRENGELFF.

This chain joins TRBV20-1 and TRBJ2-1; 14 nucleotides line up with TRBD2. The CDR3 extends over 14 amino acids. Germline V gene data show CDR1 as DFQATT and CDR2 as SNEGSKA (reference sequence). Trimming took 6 bases from V and 8 from J; bases not matched to a gene: 6. CDR3 amino acids: CSARLAGGPYEQFF. The CDR3 DNA reads TGCAGTGCCAGACTAGCGGGGGGGCCGTATGAGCAGTTCTTC.

The chain employs TRBV3-1 and TRBJ2-1; D ambiguous. CDR1 is LGHDT, CDR2 YNNKEL, per germline (reference sequence). This CDR3 has 13 residues. Trimming stripped 0 bases from V and 9 bases from J, with 9 bases between. This CDR3 is CASSQDLVGEQFF. The CDR3 DNA is TGTGCCAGCAGCCAAGATCTAGTTGGTGAGCAGTTCTTC.

Remarks on this clonotype: A read error may produce the germline difference seen at one junction end. The V call is TRBV29-1, the J call TRBJ2-2; 9 nucleotides align to TRBD1. Per the germline V gene, CDR1 is SQVTM and CDR2 is ANQGSEA. The CDR3 has 16 residues. CDR3 in amino acids: CSVEGPGTGIAGELFF. The CDR3 region has the DNA TGCAGCGTCGAAGGTCCCGGGACAGGGATCGCCGGGGAGCTGTTTTTT.

V usage is TRBV20-1 and J usage is TRBJ2-7; D tentatively reads TRBD1 or TRBD2 (5 bases each). The CDR3 is made up of 12 amino acids. Germline CDR1 reads DFQATT; CDR2 reads SNEGSKA (reference sequence). V gave up 0 bases and J gave up 9 bases, with 12 bases separating them. The CDR3 DNA is TGCAGTGCTAGAGACGTCGGGGACGGGCAGTACTTC. It translates to CSARDVGDGQYF.

V is TRBV12-3 or TRBV12-4 and J is TRBJ1-2; D is possibly TRBD1 (5 bases). V was cut by 3 bases and J by 2 bases, with 10 bases left in between. The CDR3 spans 14 residues. This CDR3 reads CASSFSDKNYGYTF. In DNA form, the CDR3 reads TGTGCCAGCAGTTTTTCGGACAAGAACTATGGCTACACCTTC.

The chain has TRBV20-1 and TRBJ2-7; 9 positions match TRBD1. The CDR3 loop spans 16 amino acids. Germline V gene lookup returns CDR1 DFQATT and CDR2 SNEGSKA (reference sequence). Trimming removed 3 bases from V and 3 bases from J; junction bases left unmatched: 12. CDR3: CSASAPRTGDIYEQYF. The CDR3, as DNA: TGCAGTGCTAGTGCTCCCCGGACAGGGGATATCTACGAGCAGTACTTC.

The chain uses TRBV12-3 or TRBV12-4 and TRBJ1-1; D unresolved. The CDR3 has 12 amino acids. With 8 bases removed from V and 6 bases from J, the gap between germline ends came to 13 bases. The CDR3 loop reads CASWNLDAEAFF. The CDR3 nucleotides read TGTGCCAGCTGGAACCTCGACGCTGAAGCTTTCTTT.

This clonotype showed up just a few times. This rearrangement joins TRBV6-5 to TRBJ1-1; 9 bases line up with TRBD1. Trimming at V came to 5 bases and at J to 1 base, leaving 5 bases not matched to a gene. The CDR3 is made up of 15 amino acids. Germline V gene lookup returns CDR1 MNHEY and CDR2 SVGAGI. CDR3 DNA sequence: TGTGCCAGCAGTGATACAGGGGGCCCGAACACTGAAGCTTTCTTT. It encodes CASSDTGGPNTEAFF.

Note on this clonotype: The germline gene is not matched at one end of the junction; a read error may be the cause. The chain recombines TRBV4-1 with TRBJ2-2; D is ambiguous. CDR1 is MGHRA, CDR2 YSYEKL, per germline. The CDR3 is made up of 13 amino acids. The CDR3 loop is CASSLTSAGELFF. The CDR3 DNA reads TGTGCCAGCAGCCTCACCTCTGCCGGGGAGCTGTTTTTT.

The chain carries TRBV18 and TRBJ2-7; TRBD2 matches at 10 bases. Losses at the gene ends were 5 bases for V and 6 bases for J; bases not matched to a gene: 10. The germline gives CDR1 KGHSH, CDR2 LQKENI. This CDR3 has 15 amino acids. CDR3: CASSTKREGPSEQYF. CDR3 bases: TGTGCCAGCTCAACGAAGCGGGAGGGCCCATCCGAGCAGTACTTC. The full variable domain, in which reference TRBV18 and TRBJ2-7 provide the parts outside the CDR3, is NAGVMQNPRHLVRRRGQEARLRCSPMKGHSHVYWYRQLPEEGLKFMVYLQKENIIDESGMPKERFSAEFPKEGPSILRIQQVVRGDSAAYFCASSTKREGPSEQYFGPGTRLTVT.

Worth noting for this clonotype: One junction end disagrees with the germline gene, perhaps due to a read error. The rearrangement uses TRBV4-1 and TRBJ2-2; D is possibly TRBD2 (5 bases). Germline CDR1 reads MGHRA; CDR2 reads YSYEKL. The CDR3 totals 19 residues. CDR3 nucleotides: TGTGCCAGCAGCCAAGGCGCCTCTAGCAAGAGTTTAAATAACGGGGAGCTATTTTTT. It is translated as CASSQGASSKSLNNGELFF.

Details on this clonotype: An end of the junction differs from the germline gene, which may be a read error. The V and J genes are TRBV4-2 and TRBJ2-1; the match to TRBD2 covers 13 bases. The CDR3 is 16 amino acids. CDR1 LGHNA and CDR2 YNFKEQ come from the germline V gene. Here the CDR3 DNA reads TGTGCCAGTAGCCAGGGGGGACTAGCGGGGTACAATGAGCAGTTCTTC. This encodes CASSQGGLAGYNEQFF.